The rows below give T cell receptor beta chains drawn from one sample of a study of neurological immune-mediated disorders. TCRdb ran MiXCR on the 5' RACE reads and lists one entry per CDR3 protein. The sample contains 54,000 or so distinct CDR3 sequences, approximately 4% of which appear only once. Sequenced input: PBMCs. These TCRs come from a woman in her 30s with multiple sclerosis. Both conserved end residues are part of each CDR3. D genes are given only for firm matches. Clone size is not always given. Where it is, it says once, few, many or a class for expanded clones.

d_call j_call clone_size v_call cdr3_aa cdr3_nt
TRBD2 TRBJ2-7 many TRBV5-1 CASSYQAGGAYEQYF TGCGCCAGCAGCTACCAAGCGGGAGGTGCCTACGAGCAGTACTTC
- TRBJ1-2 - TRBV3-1 CASSQELKGNYGYTF TGTGCCAGCAGCCAAGAGTTAAAGGGGAACTATGGCTACACCTTC
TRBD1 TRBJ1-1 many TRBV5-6 CASSQGTGGMLAFF TGTGCCAGCAGCCAGGGGACAGGGGGCATGCTGGCTTTCTTT
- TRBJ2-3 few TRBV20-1 CSASSPKTDTQYF TGCAGTGCTAGTTCCCCAAAGACAGATACGCAGTATTTT
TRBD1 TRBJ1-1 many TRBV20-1 CSARETGGNTEAFF TGCAGTGCTCGGGAGACAGGGGGTAACACTGAAGCTTTCTTT
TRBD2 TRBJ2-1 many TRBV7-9 CASSSRGLAGGGEQFF TGTGCCAGCAGCTCCAGAGGCCTAGCGGGGGGTGGTGAGCAGTTCTTC
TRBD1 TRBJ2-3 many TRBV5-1 CASVLRGLRGDTQYF TGCGCCAGCGTACTCAGGGGGCTGAGGGGAGATACGCAGTATTTT
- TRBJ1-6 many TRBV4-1 CASSQERANSPLNF TGCGCCAGCAGCCAAGAGCGGGCTAATTCACCCCTCAACTTT
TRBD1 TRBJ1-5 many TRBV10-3 CTISEQGRGQPQHF TGTACCATCAGTGAACAGGGGAGGGGCCAGCCCCAGCATTTT
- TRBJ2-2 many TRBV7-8 CASSFSTDTGELFF TGTGCCAGCAGCTTCTCGACTGATACCGGGGAGCTGTTTTTT
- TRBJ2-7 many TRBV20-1 CSAGPSGAPYEQYF TGCAGTGCTGGGCCCTCGGGAGCCCCCTACGAGCAGTACTTC
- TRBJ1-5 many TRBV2 CASSPTVKNQPQHF TGTGCCAGCAGTCCGACCGTCAAAAATCAGCCCCAGCATTTT
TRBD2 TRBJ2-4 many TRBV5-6 CASSLVAGANIQYF TGTGCCAGCAGCTTAGTAGCGGGAGCAAACATTCAGTACTTC
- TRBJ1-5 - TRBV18 CASSPRDRVFQPQNF TGTGCCAGCTCACCCCGGGACCGGGTTTTTCAGCCCCAGAATTTT
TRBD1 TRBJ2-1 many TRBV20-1 CSARVRGPGGEQFF TGCAGTGCTAGAGTTAGGGGGCCAGGAGGTGAGCAGTTCTTC
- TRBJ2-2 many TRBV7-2 CASSFSSNTGELFF TGTGCCAGCAGCTTTTCGTCGAACACCGGGGAGCTGTTTTTT
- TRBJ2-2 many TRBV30 CAWSRPPTGELFF TGTGCCTGGAGCAGACCCCCCACCGGGGAGCTGTTTTTT
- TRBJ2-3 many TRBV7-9 CASSRKTSSEHRDTQYF TGTGCCAGCAGCCGTAAAACTTCCTCGGAACATAGAGATACGCAGTATTTT
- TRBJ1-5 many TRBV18 CASSADTMNNQPQHF TGTGCCAGCTCCGCGGACACGATGAACAATCAGCCCCAGCATTTT
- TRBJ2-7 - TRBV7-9 CASSSTGTTYEQYF TGTGCCAGCAGCTCGACCGGGACAACCTACGAGCAGTACTTC
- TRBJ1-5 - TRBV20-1 CSAFGGASHQPQNF TGCAGTGCCTTTGGGGGGGCTAGTCATCAGCCCCAGAATTTT
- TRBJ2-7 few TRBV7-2 CASSRDLLTYEQYF TGTGCCAGCAGTCGGGACCTTCTTACCTACGAGCAGTACTTC